The clone carrying this T cell receptor (beta chain) was seen ten or more times. Its antigen is not identified. The data were obtained in a study of T cells in Graves' hyperthyroidism and ophthalmopathy. Germline CDR1 and CDR2: SGHTA and FQGNSA. The V and J ends lost 4 bases and 2 bases respectively, with 6 bases between them. This CDR3 region has 12 residues. Amplification targeted TCR beta CDR3 regions from RNA transcripts. The primer set for the first-round RT-PCR of the TCR CDR3 was HTBI. TCRdb re-called the multiplex PCR reads through MiXCR, storing one row per CDR3 protein. The sample contains roughly 290,000 distinct CDR3 sequences, about 18% of which appear only once. Study-level findings and limits: The model foresaw ophthalmopathy a median roughly 6 months prior to onset. Stable hyperthyroidism and ophthalmopathy were separated using 13 V-J signatures.

Ophthalmopathy cases scored 3 or more on the Clinical Activity Score and 4 or more on NOSPECS grade, with duration below 3 months. For the diagnoses, clinical symptoms, serum thyroxine and TRAb, thyroid ultrasound and orbital computed tomography were used. The sequence was obtained from a woman aged 55-69 years with Graves' ophthalmopathy. Sample: blood. The chain links TRBV7-2 to TRBJ2-7; D is ambiguous. CDR3 loop: CASSSMAYEQYF. CDR3 nucleotide sequence: TGTGCCAGCAGCTCCATGGCCTACGAGCAGTACTTC.